These T cell receptor beta chains were read from a single sample in a study of PD-L1 blockade in urothelial cancer. Assay used: immunoSEQ multiplex PCR; TCRdb lists only in-frame clones, some missing. Here the sample spans tens of thousands of clones, around 87% being singletons. The sequences come from PBMCs, collected around atezolizumab (anti-PD-L1) treatment. These receptors all stem from a man aged 50 or older with urothelial cancer. CDR3s include the opening cysteine and the closing phenylalanine or tryptophan. A D gene is named only where the DNA matches it firmly. Only part of the rows carry a size: once, few, many, or a class if the clone is expanded.

D	V	size	J	CDR3	DNA
-	TRBV4-1	-	TRBJ2-1	CASSLGGSSYNEQFF	TGCGCCAGCAGCCTAGGGGGTAGCTCCTACAATGAGCAGTTCTTC
-	TRBV6-1	-	TRBJ1-5	CASRNTRGSEQPQHF	TGTGCCAGCAGGAACACGAGGGGGAGCGAACAGCCCCAGCATTTT
-	TRBV29-1	-	TRBJ2-5	CSVDRAAGETQYF	TGCAGCGTTGACAGGGCGGCGGGGGAGACCCAGTACTTC
TRBD1	TRBV29-1	-	TRBJ2-1	CSVVRGQGEVEQFF	TGCAGCGTTGTACGAGGACAGGGGGAGGTTGAGCAGTTCTTC
-	TRBV27	-	TRBJ1-5	CASSDKRRNQPQHF	TGTGCCAGCAGTGACAAACGGCGCAATCAGCCCCAGCATTTT
-	TRBV7-2	-	TRBJ2-7	CASSLGGTPYEQYF	TGTGCCAGCAGCTTAGGGGGGACACCCTACGAGCAGTACTTC
-	TRBV7-9	-	TRBJ2-2	CASSFPSGANTGELFF	TGTGCCAGCAGCTTCCCTTCAGGGGCGAACACCGGGGAGCTGTTTTTT
TRBD1	TRBV27	-	TRBJ1-3	CASRKTGNGNTIYF	TGTGCCAGCAGAAAGACAGGGAACGGAAACACCATATATTTT
TRBD1	TRBV5-6	-	TRBJ2-6	CASSPGQGGSGANVLTF	TGTGCCAGCAGCCCGGGACAGGGGGGTTCTGGGGCCAACGTCCTGACTTTC
TRBD1	TRBV9	-	TRBJ2-7	CASSVGQGAAYEQYF	TGTGCCAGCAGCGTGGGACAGGGGGCGGCCTACGAGCAGTACTTC
TRBD2	TRBV9	-	TRBJ2-3	CASSPRSSGTFDTQYF	TGTGCCAGCAGCCCTCGTTCTAGCGGGACCTTTGATACGCAGTATTTT
TRBD1	TRBV14	once	TRBJ1-2	CASSRRDSYGYTF	TGTGCCAGCAGCCGCCGGGACAGCTATGGCTACACCTTC
-	TRBV6-1	-	TRBJ2-1	CASSEQGDWEQFF	TGTGCCAGCAGTGAACAGGGGGACTGGGAGCAGTTCTTC
-	TRBV29-1	-	TRBJ2-5	CSVEGLSQETQYF	TGCAGCGTTGAAGGGCTGTCACAAGAGACCCAGTACTTC
TRBD1	TRBV5-6	-	TRBJ2-2	CASSFRDRGFTGELFF	TGTGCCAGCAGCTTTCGGGACAGGGGGTTTACCGGGGAGCTGTTTTTT
-	TRBV2	-	TRBJ2-7	CASRGTYEQYF	TGTGCCAGCCGGGGGACCTACGAGCAGTACTTC
-	TRBV15	-	TRBJ2-2	CATSRDIAGELFF	TGTGCCACCAGCAGAGATATCGCCGGGGAGCTGTTTTTT
TRBD1	TRBV6-5	-	TRBJ1-2	CASSPDRVVFYGYTF	TGTGCCAGCAGTCCTGACAGGGTAGTTTTCTATGGCTACACCTTC
TRBD1	TRBV5-1	-	TRBJ2-7	CASRKTTGTAYEQYF	TGCGCCAGCAGGAAGACCACCGGGACAGCATACGAGCAGTACTTC
-	TRBV2	-	TRBJ1-2	CASKDRNYGYTF	TGTGCCAGCAAGGACAGAAACTATGGCTACACCTTC
TRBD1	TRBV5-4	-	TRBJ2-5	CASSAPTGGIKETQYF	TGTGCCAGCAGCGCCCCGACAGGGGGAATTAAAGAGACCCAGTACTTC
TRBD1	TRBV6-5	-	TRBJ1-1	CASRDRGGVEAFF	TGTGCCAGCAGAGACAGGGGGGGGGTGGAGGCTTTCTTT
-	TRBV7-3	-	TRBJ2-1	CASSLTSYNEQFF	TGTGCCAGCAGCTTAACCAGCTACAATGAGCAGTTCTTC
TRBD1	TRBV29-1	-	TRBJ2-7	CSVVGRTGGVYQGYEQYF	TGCAGCGTTGTGGGGAGGACAGGGGGCGTTTACCAGGGCTACGAGCAGTACTTC
-	TRBV10-3	-	TRBJ2-6	CAISARGAGANVLTF	TGTGCCATCAGTGCCCGGGGGGCCGGGGCCAACGTCCTGACTTTC
-	TRBV9	-	TRBJ2-1	CASSVQGISYNEQFF	TGTGCCAGCAGCGTTCAGGGGATCTCCTACAATGAGCAGTTCTTC
-	TRBV15	few	TRBJ2-3	CATSREGGATDTQYF	TGTGCCACCAGCAGAGAAGGGGGGGCCACAGATACGCAGTATTTT
-	TRBV15	-	TRBJ1-2	CATSTAGMINYGYTF	TGTGCCACCAGCACAGCAGGAATGATAAACTATGGCTACACCTTC
TRBD1	TRBV9	-	TRBJ2-5	CASSHGQGLQETQYF	TGTGCCAGCAGCCATGGACAGGGTTTACAAGAGACCCAGTACTTC
TRBD1	TRBV27	-	TRBJ2-5	CASSPPRTGFLETQYF	TGTGCCAGCAGTCCACCCCGGACAGGGTTCTTGGAGACCCAGTACTTC
TRBD1	TRBV11-2	-	TRBJ2-1	CASSPGGSYNEQFF	TGTGCCAGCAGCCCAGGGGGCTCCTACAATGAGCAGTTCTTC
TRBD1	TRBV7-2	-	TRBJ2-2	CASSRRPDRATGELFF	TGTGCCAGCAGCCGAAGACCGGACAGGGCCACCGGGGAGCTGTTTTTT
TRBD1	TRBV28	-	TRBJ2-7	CASSFLPGTVTYEQYF	TGTGCCAGCAGTTTTCTCCCCGGGACAGTAACCTACGAGCAGTACTTC
-	TRBV21-1	-	TRBJ2-1	CASRTGYNEQFF	TGTGCCAGCAGGACAGGATACAATGAGCAGTTCTTC
TRBD1	TRBV2	-	TRBJ1-4	CASRIQGSYNEKLFF	TGTGCCAGCAGAATACAGGGGTCCTATAATGAAAAACTGTTTTTT